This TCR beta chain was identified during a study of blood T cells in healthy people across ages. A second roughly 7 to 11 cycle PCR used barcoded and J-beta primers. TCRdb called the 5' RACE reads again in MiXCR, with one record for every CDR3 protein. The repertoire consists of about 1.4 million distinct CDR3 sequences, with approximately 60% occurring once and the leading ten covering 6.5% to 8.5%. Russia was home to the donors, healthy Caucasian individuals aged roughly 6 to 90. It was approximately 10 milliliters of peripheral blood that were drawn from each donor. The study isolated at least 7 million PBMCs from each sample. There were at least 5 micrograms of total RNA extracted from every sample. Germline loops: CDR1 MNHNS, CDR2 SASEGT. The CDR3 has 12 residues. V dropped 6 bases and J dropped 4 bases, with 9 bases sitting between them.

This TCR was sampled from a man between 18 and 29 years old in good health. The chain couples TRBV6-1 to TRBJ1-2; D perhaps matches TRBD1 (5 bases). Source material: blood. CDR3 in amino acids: CASRGAVYGYTF. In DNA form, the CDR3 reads TGTGCCAGCAGAGGGGCGGTCTATGGCTACACCTTC.